These 15 T cell receptor beta chains came from one sample sequenced in a study of blood T cell repertoires in COVID-19. Only in-frame clones appear in the TCRdb table, and some are missing; sequencing was by immunoSEQ multiplex PCR. The profile shows 140,000 to 150,000 clones, about 76% of them singletons. The sample consisted of peripheral blood. The receptors shown here come from a human donor in a cohort sampled during active COVID-19.

V is TRBV19 and J is TRBJ2-7; 9 bases agree with TRBD2. The CDR3 covers 16 residues. The germline CDR1 and CDR2 sequences are LNHDA and SQIVND (reference sequence). With V trimmed by 2 bases and J by 0 bases, 5 bases remained unmatched. CDR3 amino acids: CASSIRPSGTSYEQYF. Here the CDR3 DNA reads TGTGCCAGTAGTATAAGGCCTAGCGGGACCTCCTACGAGCAGTACTTC.

This clone was detected once. The rearrangement joins TRBV19 to TRBJ1-1, with D tentatively TRBD1 (5 bases). V was cut by 3 bases and J by 0 bases, with 11 bases left in between. The CDR3 runs 15 residues. Germline V gene sequence: CDR1 LNHDA, CDR2 SQIVND (reference sequence). In DNA, the CDR3 is TGTGCCAGTAGTATCAGGGCCCGGGTGAACACTGAAGCTTTCTTT. This codes for CASSIRARVNTEAFF.

The chain is built from TRBV6-5 and TRBJ1-5, with 7 positions matching TRBD1. The germline CDR1 and CDR2 sequences are MNHEY and SVGAGI. The CDR3 extends over 14 amino acids. The V and J ends lost 5 bases and 4 bases, in that order; junction bases with no gene match: 5. CDR3 DNA sequence: TGTGCCAGCAGTCTCTTGACAGGGAATCAGCCCCAGCATTTT. The encoded protein is CASSLLTGNQPQHF.

CDR3 sequence: CASSQEGVGTEAFF. For the CDR3, the DNA is TGCGCCAGCAGCCAAGAAGGGGTCGGCACTGAAGCTTTCTTT. The gene calls are TRBV5-1 and TRBJ1-1; a possible D gene is TRBD1 (5 bases). Germline CDR1 and CDR2: SGHRS and YFSETQ. The ends were cut back, 4 bases at V and 4 bases at J, with 14 bases in the middle. The CDR3 is 14 amino acids. Full variable domain (missing parts from reference TRBV5-1 and TRBJ1-1): KAGVTQTPRYLIKTRGQQVTLSCSPISGHRSVSWYQQTPGQGLQFLFEYFSETQRNKGNFPGRFSGRQFSNSRSEMNVSTLELGDSALYLCASSQEGVGTEAFFGQGTRLTVV.

J is TRBJ2-2 and V is TRBV6-5; D is possibly TRBD2 (6 bases). Deletions cut 6 bases from V and 0 bases from J, with 8 bases between. The germline V gene encodes CDR1 MNHEY and CDR2 SVGAGI. This CDR3 comprises 14 residues. The CDR3 sequence is CASRRLANTGELFF. The DNA of the CDR3 is TGTGCCAGCAGAAGACTAGCGAACACCGGGGAGCTGTTTTTT.

The chain recombines TRBV9 with TRBJ2-4, with TRBD1 identical over 10 bases. Germline assignment: CDR1 SGDLS and CDR2 YYNGEE. The V gene end was trimmed by 2 bases and the J gene end by 0 bases; junction bases not matched to a gene: 5. The CDR3 spans 17 residues. The CDR3 bases are TGTGCCAGCAGCGTGGGGGGACAGGGGCTAGCCAAAAACATTCAGTACTTC. Protein sequence: CASSVGGQGLAKNIQYF.

This clone appeared a single time. This chain joins TRBV7-9 and TRBJ2-2; D remains unclear. This CDR3 is 12 amino acids long. V was shortened by 5 bases and J by 5 bases, with 6 bases between the two germline ends. Germline V CDR1 and CDR2: SEHNR, FQNEAQ (reference sequence). The CDR3 DNA follows: TGTGCCAGCAGCCAGTGGACCGGGGAGCTGTTTTTT. It codes for CASSQWTGELFF. The variable domain in full, completed from reference TRBV7-9 and TRBJ2-2, reads DTGVSQNPRHKITKRGQNVTFRCDPISEHNRLYWYRQTLGQGPEFLTYFQNEAQLEKSRLLSDRFSAERPKGSFSTLEIQRTEQGDSAMYLCASSQWTGELFFGEGSRLTVL.

Only one count was recorded for this clone. A read error may account for a junction end that differs from germline. V gene TRBV4-3 combines with J gene TRBJ2-1; no definite D call. The germline V gene has CDR1 LGHNA and CDR2 YSLEER. This CDR3 comprises 16 residues. The CDR3: CASSQASSRAYHEQFF. The DNA of the CDR3 is TGCGCCAGCAGCCAAGCTTCCTCACGCGCCTACCATGAGCAGTTCTTC.

The V gene is TRBV6-1, the J gene TRBJ2-7; a possible D gene is TRBD2 (5 bases). The CDR3 extends over 13 amino acids. Between the trimmed V and J ends, which lost 3 bases and 8 bases, there was a span of 14 bases. CDR1 is MNHNS and CDR2 is SASEGT in the germline V gene. The CDR3 sequence is CASSDLGSAKQYF. The CDR3 coding sequence is TGTGCCAGCAGTGATCTGGGGAGCGCGAAGCAGTACTTC.

This clone was detected only a few times. The V gene is TRBV27, the J gene TRBJ1-6; D is unresolved. Germline assignment: CDR1 MNHEY and CDR2 SMNVEV (reference sequence). Trimming removed 8 bases at V and 2 bases at J, with 13 bases between. The CDR3 is 15 amino acids. CDR3 loop: CASSLITTYNSPLHF. The CDR3 DNA reads TGTGCCAGCTCCCTGATTACTACCTATAATTCACCCCTCCACTTT.

The V gene is TRBV11-2, the J gene TRBJ1-1, with D possibly TRBD1 on 5 matching bases. This CDR3 is 14 amino acids long. Germline V gene lookup returns CDR1 SGHAT and CDR2 FQNNGV. V lost 5 bases and J lost 4, with 14 bases in between. The CDR3 loop reads CASSPGWGGTEAFF. CDR3 bases: TGTGCCAGCAGCCCCGGCTGGGGGGGCACTGAAGCTTTCTTT.

J is TRBJ1-5 and V is TRBV19; 9 bases fit TRBD1. The CDR3 sequence is 14 residues long. Trimming cost V 9 bases and J 7 bases; bases outside gene matches: 10. Germline assignment: CDR1 LNHDA and CDR2 SQIVND (reference sequence). CDR3 in amino acids: CASDWDRANQPQHF. For the CDR3, the DNA is TGTGCCAGCGATTGGGACAGGGCGAACCAGCCCCAGCATTTT.

The chain is built from TRBV11-2 and TRBJ2-1; TRBD1 might be the D (6 bases). Trimming left V 6 bases short and J 8 bases short, with 20 bases between. The CDR3 covers 15 residues. Germline V gene lookup returns CDR1 SGHAT and CDR2 FQNNGV. CDR3 sequence: CASSTGPRGVYEQFF. The CDR3 DNA follows: TGTGCCAGCAGTACAGGGCCGAGGGGAGTGTATGAGCAGTTCTTC.

The chain is built from TRBV7-8 and TRBJ1-5; tentative D call: TRBD1 (6 bases). Germline V CDR1 and CDR2: SGHVS, FQNEAQ. V was shortened by 4 bases and J by 2 bases, with 15 bases between the two germline ends. The CDR3 contains 16 residues. The DNA for the CDR3 is TGTGCCAGCAGCTCCCCCGATGGGGGCGGCAATCAGCCCCAGCATTTT. As protein: CASSSPDGGGNQPQHF.

The CDR3 spells CASTPTRANTDTQYF. The CDR3 region has the DNA TGTGCCAGCACCCCGACTAGGGCTAACACAGATACGCAGTATTTT. J is TRBJ2-3 and V is TRBV28, with D possibly TRBD2 on 6 matching bases. Trimming left V 7 bases short and J 2 bases short, with 16 bases between. The CDR3 has 15 amino acids. From germline, CDR1 is MDHEN and CDR2 SYDVKM.